Below are 28 T cell receptor beta chains sequenced from a single sample in a study of blood T cells in healthy people across ages. Together with a sample-barcoded 5' primer, a J-beta primer mix was included in a second PCR lasting roughly 6 to 12 cycles. TCRdb passed the 5' RACE reads through MiXCR, listing each CDR3 protein once. The sample contains 700,000 or so distinct CDR3 sequences, roughly two fifths of which appear only once. Sequenced: blood. The source is a man aged 80 or over in good health.

This rearrangement joins TRBV19 to TRBJ2-1; 10 bases are a match to TRBD2. Germline loops: CDR1 LNHDA, CDR2 SQIVND (reference sequence). After removal of 6 bases from V and 8 bases from J, the junction contained 7 bases not matched to a gene. This CDR3 is built from 14 residues. The CDR3 nucleotides read TGTGCCAGTAGGAGCGGGAGGGCCGGCGATGAGCAGTTCTTC. Its translation is CASRSGRAGDEQFF.

This chain uses TRBV7-2 with TRBJ2-5, with 12 bases lining up with TRBD2. The tail of the sequence fits TRBJ2-7 better, so the J call may be wrong. The germline V gene has CDR1 SGHTA and CDR2 FQGNSA. The CDR3 has 17 amino acids. The CDR3 bases are TGTGCCAGCAGCGTACAGGGGCAAACTAGCGGGGGGTTCGAGCAGTACTTC. This sequence encodes CASSVQGQTSGGFEQYF.

In regard to this clonotype: Mismatch with germline at one junction end may stem from a read error. The chain carries TRBV7-2 and TRBJ2-1; D gene unclear. The germline V gene has CDR1 SGHTA and CDR2 FQGNSA. This CDR3 has 14 residues. The CDR3 sequence: CASSLTRLYHEQFF. CDR3 bases: TGTGCCAGCAGCTTAACCCGACTCTACCATGAGCAGTTCTTC.

The chain joins TRBV3-1 to TRBJ2-4; TRBD1 agrees at 9 bases. The J call is uncertain, as TRBJ2-7 better fits the DNA end. The CDR3 has 15 amino acids. Looked up from germline, CDR1 is LGHDT and CDR2 is YNNKEL (reference sequence). The CDR3 loop is CASSQSGTGTYEQYF. In DNA form, the CDR3 reads TGTGCCAGCAGCCAGTCCGGGACAGGGACATACGAGCAGTACTTC.

CDR3 sequence: CASITGSGETQYF. DNA of the CDR3: TGTGCCAGCATCACAGGGTCGGGAGAGACCCAGTACTTC. The genes are TRBV12-3 or TRBV12-4 and TRBJ2-5; tentatively, D is TRBD1 (6 bases). There are 13 residues in the CDR3. The germline V and J ends were trimmed by 7 bases and 4 bases, with 13 bases remaining between them.

The chain is built from TRBV29-1 and TRBJ2-2; 12 nucleotides match TRBD2. Unmatched junction bases numbered 0, after V lost 4 bases and J lost 6 bases. This CDR3 has 13 residues. Germline CDR1 reads SQVTM; CDR2 reads ANQGSEA. The CDR3 nucleotides read TGCAGCGTTGCTAGCGGGAGGGCCGGGGAGCTGTTTTTT. Translated: CSVASGRAGELFF.

There are a few counts of this clonotype. This chain links TRBV20-1 with TRBJ1-5; D remains unclear. V was trimmed by 2 bases and J by 0 bases, leaving 14 bases between them. Germline V gene sequence: CDR1 DFQATT, CDR2 SNEGSKA (reference sequence). CDR3 length: 16 amino acids. The CDR3 nucleotides are TGCAGTGCTAGACTCGGCGTCGGGGATAGCAATCAGCCCCAGCATTTT. This encodes CSARLGVGDSNQPQHF.

This clonotype showed up just once. The chain recombines TRBV6-2 or TRBV6-3 with TRBJ2-1, with TRBD2 as a possible D gene (6 bases). V lost 1 base and J 10 bases, leaving 11 bases between the germline ends. The CDR3 is 13 residues long. CDR1 is MNHEY, CDR2 SVGEGT, per germline. As DNA, the CDR3 is TGTGCCAGCAGTTACTTGAGGCGGGGCGAGCAGTTCTTC. This codes for CASSYLRRGEQFF.

There are many counts of this clonotype. The chain combines TRBV6-4 with TRBJ1-6; D is unresolved. The CDR3 loop spans 13 amino acids. Germline lookup yields CDR1 MRHNA and CDR2 SNTAGT. The V gene lost 3 bases and the J gene lost 8 bases, with 8 bases spanning the gap. The DNA of the CDR3 is TGTGCCAGCAGTGAGGATAGGGATTCACCCCTCCACTTT. It specifies CASSEDRDSPLHF.

The chain is built from TRBV4-3 and TRBJ2-7, with 8 bases fitting TRBD1. CDR1 is LGHNA, CDR2 YSLEER, per germline. Unmatched junction bases numbered 11, after V lost 4 bases and J lost 6 bases. This CDR3 comprises 15 residues. The CDR3: CASSRQGQGAGEQYF. The CDR3 DNA reads as TGCGCCAGCAGCCGCCAGGGGCAGGGGGCAGGCGAGCAGTACTTC.

This clonotype was detected only a few times. This chain uses TRBV5-6 with TRBJ2-5; 10 bases agree with TRBD2. Germline CDR1 and CDR2: SGHDT and YYEEEE. This CDR3 has 17 amino acids. The trim removed 4 bases at V and 1 base at J, leaving 10 bases unmatched. CDR3 region: CASSDLSLAGIQETQYF. In DNA, the CDR3 is TGTGCCAGCAGCGACCTATCACTAGCGGGGATCCAAGAGACCCAGTACTTC.

The chain uses TRBV6-2 or TRBV6-3 and TRBJ2-5; no definite D call. The CDR3 consists of 15 residues. Between the trimmed V and J ends, which lost 0 bases and 3 bases, there was a span of 11 bases. Germline lookup yields CDR1 MNHEY and CDR2 SVGEGT. The CDR3: CASSYSIGRKETQYF. The DNA of the CDR3 is TGTGCCAGCAGTTACTCGATTGGAAGAAAAGAGACCCAGTACTTC.

V is TRBV5-1 and J is TRBJ2-2, with a tentative D call TRBD1 (6 bases). Deletions cut 4 bases from V and 5 bases from J, with 12 bases between. This CDR3 region has 14 residues. Germline V gene data show CDR1 as SGHRS and CDR2 as YFSETQ. CDR3 amino acids: CASSQNTGTGELFF. CDR3 nucleotides: TGCGCCAGCAGCCAAAACACAGGGACCGGGGAGCTGTTTTTT.

There are a few counts of this clonotype. The V and J genes are TRBV4-2 and TRBJ2-3, with D possibly matching TRBD1 (6 bases). Germline values: CDR1 LGHNA, CDR2 YNFKEQ. CDR3 length equals 14 residues. The V gene lost 10 bases and the J gene lost 0 bases, with 14 bases spanning the gap. CDR3 residues: CATALTGSTDTQYF. The CDR3 DNA is TGTGCCACAGCATTAACAGGGAGCACAGATACGCAGTATTTT.

The V and J genes are TRBV20-1 and TRBJ2-7; 8 bases are a match to TRBD2. This CDR3 region has 15 residues. Germline CDR1 is DFQATT and CDR2 is SNEGSKA (reference sequence). V was clipped by 5 bases and J by 1 base; unmatched bases: 10. The CDR3, as DNA: TGCAGTGCTTCCCGTAGCGGGGACCAATCCTACGAGCAGTACTTC. Translating gives CSASRSGDQSYEQYF.

The rearrangement links TRBV12-3 or TRBV12-4 to TRBJ1-2; D may be TRBD1 (6 bases). V lost 8 bases, J lost 3 bases, and 19 bases lay in between. This CDR3 is 15 amino acids long. The CDR3 is CASRPEGGRDYGYTF. The CDR3 region has the DNA TGTGCCAGCCGCCCGGAAGGGGGAAGGGACTATGGCTACACCTTC.

This clonotype turned up a few times. The chain uses TRBV29-1 and TRBJ2-7; D is possibly TRBD1 (6 bases). Trimming took 7 bases from V and 6 from J, leaving 10 bases between them. CDR1 is SQVTM, CDR2 ANQGSEA, per germline. This CDR3 comprises 10 residues. For the CDR3, the DNA is TGCAGCGCTGACAGGCTCGAGCAGTACTTC. This gives the protein CSADRLEQYF.

The chain uses TRBV6-1 and TRBJ2-3, with 11 bases lining up with TRBD1. The trim removed 7 bases at V and 3 bases at J, leaving 3 bases unmatched. Germline CDR1 reads MNHNS; CDR2 reads SASEGT. The CDR3 totals 14 residues. The CDR3 nucleotides read TGTGCCAGCATCAGGGACAGGGGGACAGATACGCAGTATTTT. It codes for CASIRDRGTDTQYF.

This rearrangement joins TRBV3-1 to TRBJ1-4, with a possible D match to TRBD1 (5 bases). Germline V gene lookup returns CDR1 LGHDT and CDR2 YNNKEL (reference sequence). Between the trimmed V and J ends, which lost 2 bases and 7 bases, there was a span of 11 bases. CDR3 size: 14 residues. The CDR3 protein is CASSQRLGVEKLFF. The CDR3 coding sequence is TGTGCCAGCAGCCAAAGGTTGGGGGTTGAAAAACTGTTTTTT.

The V and J genes are TRBV6-5 and TRBJ2-6; weak D call: TRBD2 (5 bases). Germline V gene sequence: CDR1 MNHEY, CDR2 SVGAGI. The CDR3 loop spans 19 amino acids. Between the trimmed V and J ends, which lost 0 bases and 2 bases, there was a span of 17 bases. The CDR3 reads CASSYSRGRILPGANVLTF. In DNA, the CDR3 is TGTGCCAGCAGTTACTCCCGGGGAAGGATTCTCCCTGGGGCCAACGTCCTGACTTTC.

The chain couples TRBV20-1 to TRBJ2-6; no reliable D call. V was pared by 1 base and J by 0 bases, with 4 bases between. Germline CDR1 reads DFQATT; CDR2 reads SNEGSKA (reference sequence). This CDR3 has 14 residues. The CDR3: CSARVCSGANVLTF. The CDR3 nucleotides are TGCAGTGCTAGAGTTTGCTCTGGGGCCAACGTCCTGACTTTC.

The chain is built from TRBV6-1 and TRBJ1-1; a possible D gene is TRBD1 (6 bases). Trimming took 6 bases from V and 5 from J, leaving 13 bases between them. The CDR3 is 13 residues long. Per the germline V gene, CDR1 is MNHNS and CDR2 is SASEGT. In DNA form, the CDR3 reads TGTGCCAGCAGGAACCCAGGGGAGACTGAAGCTTTCTTT. It codes for CASRNPGETEAFF.

This chain connects TRBV7-6 to TRBJ2-1; TRBD2 matches at 12 bases. This CDR3 contains 17 residues. CDR1 and CDR2 (germline): SGHVS, FNYEAQ. J was trimmed by 9 bases and V by 3 bases; bases with no gene match: 12. The CDR3 DNA reads TGTGCCAGCAGCTTTACTCAACTAGCGGGAGGCCTTGGTGAGCAGTTCTTC. Protein product: CASSFTQLAGGLGEQFF.

The rearrangement links TRBV9 to TRBJ2-7; tentative D call: TRBD1 (6 bases). CDR1 is SGDLS, CDR2 YYNGEE, per germline. The CDR3 has 16 residues. Trimming took 0 bases from V and 6 from J, leaving 19 bases between them. The CDR3 region is CASSVGGVQGRVEQYF. The CDR3 DNA reads TGTGCCAGCAGCGTAGGAGGGGTACAGGGAAGGGTCGAGCAGTACTTC.

Details on this clonotype: One end of the junction does not line up with germline, which may come from a read error. The chain uses TRBV4-2 and TRBJ1-2, with a possible D match to TRBD1 (6 bases). Per germline, CDR1 LGHNA and CDR2 YNFKEQ. The CDR3 totals 14 residues. As DNA, the CDR3 is TGTACCAGCAGCCAAGAAGGACAGACTTATGGCTACACCTTC. Translation gives CTSSQEGQTYGYTF.

V usage is TRBV6-4 and J usage is TRBJ2-2; TRBD1 is a possible D gene (6 bases). CDR3 length: 15 residues. Trimming removed 4 bases at V and 5 bases at J, with 14 bases between. Germline loops: CDR1 MRHNA, CDR2 SNTAGT. For the CDR3, the DNA is TGTGCCAGCAGTGTACAGGGTCTAAAGACCGGGGAGCTGTTTTTT. Protein: CASSVQGLKTGELFF.

In its sample, this clonotype was seen a few times. This chain joins TRBV25-1 and TRBJ2-5, with D maybe TRBD1 (6 bases). The CDR3 loop spans 14 amino acids. Per germline, CDR1 MGHDK and CDR2 SYGVNS. Trimming removed 7 bases at V and 3 bases at J, with 15 bases between. The CDR3 bases are TGTGCCAGCATGGCGCTGGGGGCCGAAGAGACCCAGTACTTC. Its translation: CASMALGAEETQYF.

There are a few counts of this clonotype. V usage is TRBV4-1 and J usage is TRBJ2-7, with 13 bases identical to TRBD2. Germline V CDR1 and CDR2: MGHRA, YSYEKL. The junction had 7 bases not matched to a gene; V was cut back by 3 bases and J by 5 bases. This CDR3 is 16 amino acids long. The CDR3 bases are TGCGCCAGCAGCCAGGCCCGACTAGCGGGAGGAGACGAGCAGTACTTC. It translates to CASSQARLAGGDEQYF.